The 24 T cell receptor beta chains below were found in one sample sequenced in a study of T cell repertoires in cytomegalovirus infection. TCRdb independently ran MiXCR on the reads; one entry per CDR3 protein. The sample shows hundreds of thousands of distinct CDR3 sequences, 29% of them seen only once. These receptors lack a known antigen. The starting material was cultured PBMCs, obtained from culture after CMV antigen stimulation. The receptors stem from a human donor in good health (CMV status not recorded). Some clones in this sample may be carry-over from other donors' samples.

In DNA form, the CDR3 reads TGTGCCAGTAGTCCTCCGATCGGACAGCGTAACACTGAAGCTTTCTTT. It translates to CASSPPIGQRNTEAFF. J is TRBJ1-1 and V is TRBV19; D is possibly TRBD1 (6 bases). V was trimmed by 5 bases and J by 2 bases, leaving 18 bases between them. The CDR3 totals 16 residues. The V gene's germline CDR1 is LNHDA and CDR2 SQIVND (reference sequence).

This chain connects TRBV4-2 to TRBJ2-4; D possibly corresponds to TRBD1 (6 bases). V was trimmed by 0 bases and J by 6 bases, leaving 12 bases between them. Germline CDR1 and CDR2: LGHNA and YNFKEQ. The CDR3 has 15 amino acids. CDR3 in DNA: TGTGCCAGCAGCCAAGAAAGTAGGGGGAGAAACATTCAGTACTTC. This translates into CASSQESRGRNIQYF.

This clonotype has only a few counts. This rearrangement joins TRBV27 to TRBJ2-1, with 9 bases lining up with TRBD2. With V trimmed by 5 bases and J by 4 bases, 6 bases remained unmatched. This CDR3 region has 15 residues. CDR1 MNHEY and CDR2 SMNVEV come from the germline V gene (reference sequence). CDR3: CASSRSGSNYNEQFF. CDR3 nucleotide sequence: TGTGCCAGCAGTCGTAGCGGGAGTAATTACAATGAGCAGTTCTTC.

The chain carries TRBV11-2 and TRBJ2-1; 10 bases line up with TRBD1. Germline V lookup: CDR1 SGHAT, CDR2 FQNNGV. The V segment lost 5 bases and the J segment 3 bases; nucleotides outside the gene matches: 13. This CDR3 spans 18 amino acids. The CDR3 reads CASSKGQTGGHRYNEQFF. CDR3 in DNA: TGTGCCAGCAGCAAGGGGCAGACAGGGGGCCATCGCTACAATGAGCAGTTCTTC. Based on the CDR3 plus reference TRBV11-2 and TRBJ2-1, the full variable domain is EAGVAQSPRYKIIEKRQSVAFWCNPISGHATLYWYQQILGQGPKLLIQFQNNGVVDDSQLPKDRFSAERLKGVDSTLKIQPAKLEDSAVYLCASSKGQTGGHRYNEQFFGPGTRLTVL.

The chain joins TRBV7-4 to TRBJ2-3; perhaps D is TRBD1 or TRBD2 (5 bases each). The CDR3 totals 14 residues. V lost 4 bases and J 2 bases, leaving 10 bases between the germline ends. CDR1 SGHVT and CDR2 SQSDAQ come from the germline V gene. The CDR3 here is CASSSGAYTDTQYF. CDR3 nucleotides: TGTGCCAGCAGCTCCGGGGCCTACACAGATACGCAGTATTTT.

V and J are TRBV20-1 and TRBJ2-1; D gene uncertain. V gave up 3 bases and J gave up 2 bases, with 17 bases separating them. The CDR3 is 16 amino acids. CDR1 DFQATT and CDR2 SNEGSKA come from the germline V gene (reference sequence). The CDR3 reads CSASPHKVLAYNEQFF. Here the CDR3 DNA reads TGCAGTGCTAGCCCCCACAAGGTCCTAGCCTACAATGAGCAGTTCTTC.

The chain couples TRBV19 to TRBJ2-1, with D possibly matching TRBD2 (6 bases). This CDR3 region has 15 residues. Germline-derived CDR1 and CDR2 are LNHDA and SQIVND (reference sequence). V lost 5 bases, J lost 12 bases, and 23 bases lay in between. DNA of the CDR3: TGTGCCAGTAGTGATTTCCGGGACTCCTTATTAGGGCAGTTCTTC. It codes for CASSDFRDSLLGQFF.

This clonotype was observed a few times. The rearrangement uses TRBV20-1 and TRBJ1-6; TRBD1 matches at 7 bases. The germline CDR1 and CDR2 sequences are DFQATT and SNEGSKA (reference sequence). This CDR3 contains 15 residues. Trimming removed 2 bases from V and 9 bases from J; junction bases left unmatched: 10. The CDR3 DNA is TGCAGTGCTAGACCTCCCGACAGGGAGGGTTCACCCCTCCACTTT. Amino acid sequence: CSARPPDREGSPLHF.

This clonotype turned up a few times. The rearrangement joins TRBV29-1 to TRBJ1-1, with D possibly TRBD1 on 5 matching bases. Trimming stripped 7 bases from V and 5 bases from J, with 17 bases between. Germline assignment: CDR1 SQVTM and CDR2 ANQGSEA. This CDR3 comprises 13 residues. The chain's CDR3 is CSGTGTIGTEAFF. DNA for the CDR3: TGCAGCGGGACCGGGACTATAGGAACTGAAGCTTTCTTT.

This chain joins TRBV12-3 or TRBV12-4 and TRBJ2-2, with D perhaps TRBD1 (6 bases). The CDR3 sequence is 14 residues long. V lost 5 bases, J lost 4 bases, and 11 bases lay in between. CDR3 loop: CASSEGETTGELFF. CDR3 nucleotide sequence: TGTGCCAGCAGTGAGGGGGAGACCACCGGGGAGCTGTTTTTT.

This clonotype has a handful of counts. The chain combines TRBV19 with TRBJ1-1; D may be TRBD1 (6 bases). Germline assignment: CDR1 LNHDA and CDR2 SQIVND (reference sequence). This CDR3 region has 17 residues. Trimming removed 5 bases at V and 4 bases at J, with 23 bases between. CDR3 amino acids: CASSRNGPGTRSTEAFF. CDR3 DNA sequence: TGTGCCAGTAGTCGTAATGGACCCGGGACAAGGAGCACTGAAGCTTTCTTT.

This clonotype was picked up a small number of times. The CDR3 is CSASLGQGYNSPLHF. As DNA, the CDR3 is TGCAGTGCCTCCCTCGGACAGGGTTATAATTCACCCCTCCACTTT. This chain links TRBV20-1 with TRBJ1-6, with 8 bases identical to TRBD1. V trimming: 6 bases; J trimming: 4 bases; junction bases outside the gene matches: 8. The CDR3 loop spans 15 amino acids. Germline CDR1 DFQATT, CDR2 SNEGSKA (reference sequence).

This clonotype has only a few counts. The chain joins TRBV11-2 to TRBJ2-7, with D possibly matching TRBD2 (6 bases). CDR3 length: 14 amino acids. Trimming left V 3 bases short and J 4 bases short, with 13 bases between. The V gene's germline CDR1 is SGHAT and CDR2 FQNNGV. The DNA of the CDR3 is TGTGCCAGCAGCTTCGCGGGGCCTCTTTACGAGCAGTACTTC. Residues: CASSFAGPLYEQYF. Full variable domain (remainder filled in from reference TRBV11-2 and TRBJ2-7): EAGVAQSPRYKIIEKRQSVAFWCNPISGHATLYWYQQILGQGPKLLIQFQNNGVVDDSQLPKDRFSAERLKGVDSTLKIQPAKLEDSAVYLCASSFAGPLYEQYFGPGTRLTVT.

This clonotype was recorded a few times. V and J are TRBV12-3 or TRBV12-4 and TRBJ1-1, with no clear D. V lost 3 bases and J lost 2, with 7 bases in between. CDR3 length: 13 residues. CDR3 DNA sequence: TGTGCCAGCAGTTTGTTTTCCAACACTGAAGCTTTCTTT. Protein product: CASSLFSNTEAFF.

Here the CDR3 reads CASSKTGLFNGYTF. For the CDR3, the DNA is TGTGCCAGCAGCAAGACAGGGCTCTTCAATGGCTACACCTTC. The chain has TRBV7-9 and TRBJ1-2; 7 nucleotides agree with TRBD1. Germline V gene lookup returns CDR1 SEHNR and CDR2 FQNEAQ (reference sequence). The V and J ends lost 5 bases and 6 bases, in that order; junction bases with no gene match: 9. The CDR3 has 14 residues.

The chain employs TRBV6-1 and TRBJ1-5; D not resolved. The CDR3 covers 13 residues. The V end lost 4 bases, the J end lost 3 bases, and 7 bases lay between the germline ends. Germline-derived CDR1 and CDR2 are MNHNS and SASEGT. In DNA form, the CDR3 reads TGTGCCAGCAGTGGTGAAGTCAATCAGCCCCAGCATTTT. It codes for CASSGEVNQPQHF.

This clonotype was observed a handful of times. The chain couples TRBV20-1 to TRBJ2-7; D is uncertain. The ends were cut back, 2 bases at V and 2 bases at J, with 16 bases in the middle. CDR1 is DFQATT and CDR2 is SNEGSKA in the germline V gene (reference sequence). CDR3 length: 15 residues. In nucleotides, the CDR3 is TGCAGTGCTAGATCCCGTACGGGCCGCACCTACGAGCAGTACTTC. Amino acid sequence: CSARSRTGRTYEQYF.

The V gene is TRBV5-8, the J gene TRBJ2-7; a weak D match, TRBD1 (5 bases). The germline V gene encodes CDR1 SGHTS and CDR2 YDEGEE. The CDR3 has 13 amino acids. The V gene lost 7 bases and the J gene lost 5 bases, with 16 bases spanning the gap. The CDR3 region has the DNA TGTGCCAGCCTTAGAAGGGGATTGCACGAGCAGTACTTC. Encoded protein: CASLRRGLHEQYF.

The chain carries TRBV6-4 and TRBJ1-5; 11 bases agree with TRBD1. Trimming cost V 6 bases and J 6 bases; bases outside gene matches: 4. Germline values: CDR1 MRHNA, CDR2 SNTAGT. This CDR3 region has 14 residues. The CDR3: CASSAGQGVQPQHF. The DNA of the CDR3 is TGTGCCAGCAGCGCGGGACAGGGGGTTCAGCCCCAGCATTTT.

Only a few counts were recorded for this clonotype. In DNA, the CDR3 is TGTGCCAGCAGCCGGGACGCTTATGGCATTCAGTACTTC. Translated: CASSRDAYGIQYF. The rearrangement joins TRBV27 to TRBJ2-4; the D gene could be TRBD1 or TRBD2 (5 bases each). V was trimmed by 6 bases and J by 9 bases, leaving 15 bases between them. Germline CDR1 reads MNHEY; CDR2 reads SMNVEV (reference sequence). CDR3 length equals 13 residues.

The V call is TRBV6-9, the J call TRBJ2-7; the match to TRBD1 covers 8 bases. The length of the CDR3 is 15 residues. V was clipped by 8 bases and J by 3 bases; unmatched bases: 12. CDR1 MNHGY and CDR2 SVAAGI come from the germline V gene. CDR3 bases: TGTGCCAGCCGAATGTCCGGGACAGGCTTCTACGAGCAGTACTTC. This encodes CASRMSGTGFYEQYF.

This clonotype was counted only a few times. The rearrangement links TRBV6-5 to TRBJ1-1; D may be TRBD1 (5 bases). With 5 bases removed from V and 5 bases from J, the gap between germline ends came to 15 bases. This CDR3 has 14 residues. Per germline, CDR1 MNHEY and CDR2 SVGAGI. CDR3 loop: CASSPWTGRTEAFF. The DNA for the CDR3 is TGTGCCAGCAGTCCGTGGACGGGGCGGACTGAAGCTTTCTTT.

This clonotype was counted between two and nine times. The V and J genes are TRBV10-3 and TRBJ1-2; 8 bases are shared with TRBD1. With 2 bases clipped from V and 8 bases from J, the junction kept 7 bases outside the gene matches. CDR3 length equals 14 residues. The germline CDR1 and CDR2 sequences are ENHRY and SYGVKD. The CDR3 DNA follows: TGTGCCATCAGTGAGCCCGACAGGGGAACCGGCTACACCTTC. Its protein is CAISEPDRGTGYTF.

The sample holds a few counts of this clonotype. The gene calls are TRBV7-8 and TRBJ1-2; the D is unclear. V shed 5 bases and J shed 7 bases, with 14 bases lying between them. This CDR3 is built from 13 residues. The germline gives CDR1 SGHVS, CDR2 FQNEAQ. For the CDR3, the DNA is TGTGCCAGCAGCAGAACCCTGGTCGGTGGCTACACCTTC. Translating it yields CASSRTLVGGYTF.